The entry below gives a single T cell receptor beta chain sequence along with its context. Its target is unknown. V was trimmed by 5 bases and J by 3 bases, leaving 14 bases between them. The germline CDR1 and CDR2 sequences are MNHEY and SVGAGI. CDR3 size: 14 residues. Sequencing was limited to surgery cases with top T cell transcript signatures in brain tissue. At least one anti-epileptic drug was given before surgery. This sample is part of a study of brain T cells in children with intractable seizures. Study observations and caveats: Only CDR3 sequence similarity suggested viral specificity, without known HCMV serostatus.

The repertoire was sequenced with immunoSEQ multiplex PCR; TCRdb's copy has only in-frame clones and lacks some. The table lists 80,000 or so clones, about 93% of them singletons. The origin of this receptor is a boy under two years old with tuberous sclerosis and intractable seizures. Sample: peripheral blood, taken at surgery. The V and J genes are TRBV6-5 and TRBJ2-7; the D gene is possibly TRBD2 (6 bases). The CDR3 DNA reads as TGTGCCAGCAGTCGCCCGGGACTCCTCTACGAGCAGTACTTC. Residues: CASSRPGLLYEQYF.